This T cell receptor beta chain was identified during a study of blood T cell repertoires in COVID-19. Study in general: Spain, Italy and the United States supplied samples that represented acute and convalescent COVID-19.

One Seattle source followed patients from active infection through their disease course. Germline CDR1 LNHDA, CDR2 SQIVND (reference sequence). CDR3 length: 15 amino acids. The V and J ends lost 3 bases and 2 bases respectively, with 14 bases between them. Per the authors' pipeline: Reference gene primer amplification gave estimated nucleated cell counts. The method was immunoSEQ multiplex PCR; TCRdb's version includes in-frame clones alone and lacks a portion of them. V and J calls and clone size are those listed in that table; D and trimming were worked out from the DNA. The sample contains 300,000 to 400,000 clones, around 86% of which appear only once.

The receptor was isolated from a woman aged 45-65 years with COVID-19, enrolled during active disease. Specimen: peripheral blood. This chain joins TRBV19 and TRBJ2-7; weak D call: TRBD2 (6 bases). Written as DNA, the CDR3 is TGTGCCAGTAGTATGGTTGGCGGGAACACCTACGAGCAGTACTTC. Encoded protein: CASSMVGGNTYEQYF.